The clone carrying this T cell receptor beta chain was detected a few times. Its target is unknown. Prior to sequencing, the ViraFEST assay stimulated PBMC with viral peptide pools, which expanded the antigen-specific CD4+ T cells. Upon completion of more than 9 days in culture, CD4+ T cells were isolated. Nucleocapsid antibody tests were negative, and the vaccine recipients had no prior SARS-CoV-2 infection. Wells of roughly 2 million PBMC each were grown with 8.5 to 10 IU/ml IL-2 and around 10 ug/ml peptides. This record comes from a study of vaccination effects on CD4 cells after COVID-19. The overall study: As their vaccination, participants received two doses of either BNT162b2 or mRNA-1273.

The germline V gene encodes CDR1 LGHNA and CDR2 YSLEER. CDR3 length: 17 residues. The trim removed 1 base at V and 3 bases at J, leaving 7 bases unmatched. Repertoires were generated with immunoSEQ multiplex PCR, while TCRdb's copy carries only in-frame clones and drops some. The sample has about 73,000 clones, roughly 79% seen once. The sequence came from a human donor who received a COVID-19 vaccine. The chain joins TRBV4-3 to TRBJ1-5, with 9 bases matching TRBD1. The sequenced sample was CD4+ T cells from PBMCs cultured with HCoV-NL63 spike peptides, obtained before COVID-19 vaccination. The CDR3 reads CASSQGDTGGSNQPQHF. In nucleotides, the CDR3 is TGCGCCAGCAGCCAAGGGGACACAGGGGGCTCCAATCAGCCCCAGCATTTT.